The present T cell receptor (beta chain) was sequenced within a study of identical twins. Whole-study findings and limits: Zero-insertion analyses might be partly confounded by invariant T cells like MAIT and iNKT. A lower insertion count was a feature of abundant cord blood beta clonotypes, with no such feature in memory repertoires.

The CDR3 loop spans 12 amino acids. Germline-derived CDR1 and CDR2 are MDHEN and SYDVKM. Trimming pared 5 bases from V and 8 bases from J, leaving 10 bases between. A universal primer site arose from template switching, and cDNA bore unique molecular identifiers. Each CDR3 protein gets one entry after TCRdb re-called the 5' RACE reads with MiXCR. This table holds more than 1.5 million distinct CDR3 sequences, about 30% found once. Of note for this clonotype: Antigen: not known.

Sequences were obtained from cord blood. The gene calls are TRBV28 and TRBJ2-1, with unresolved D. The sequence derives from a newborn girl in good health. CDR3 loop: CASSPWVDEQFF. CDR3 DNA sequence: TGTGCCAGCAGTCCCTGGGTGGATGAGCAGTTCTTC.